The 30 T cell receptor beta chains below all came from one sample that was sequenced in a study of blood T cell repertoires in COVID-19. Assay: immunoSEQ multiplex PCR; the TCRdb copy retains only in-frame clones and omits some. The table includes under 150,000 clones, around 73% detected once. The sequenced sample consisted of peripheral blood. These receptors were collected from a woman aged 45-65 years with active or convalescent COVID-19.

In nucleotides, the CDR3 is TGTGCCAGTAGAGGAGCGGGAGAGTGGGGAGAGACCCAGTACTTC. This codes for CASRGAGEWGETQYF. This chain links TRBV19 with TRBJ2-5, with TRBD2 matching 8 bases. The CDR3 consists of 15 residues. The V and J ends lost 6 bases and 4 bases, in that order; junction bases with no gene match: 10. Germline CDR1 and CDR2: LNHDA and SQIVND (reference sequence).

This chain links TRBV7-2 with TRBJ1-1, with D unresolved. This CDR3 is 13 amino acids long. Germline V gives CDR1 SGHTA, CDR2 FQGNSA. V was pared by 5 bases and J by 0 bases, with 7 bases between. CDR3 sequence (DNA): TGTGCCAGCAGCCCCCGGGTGAACACTGAAGCTTTCTTT. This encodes CASSPRVNTEAFF.

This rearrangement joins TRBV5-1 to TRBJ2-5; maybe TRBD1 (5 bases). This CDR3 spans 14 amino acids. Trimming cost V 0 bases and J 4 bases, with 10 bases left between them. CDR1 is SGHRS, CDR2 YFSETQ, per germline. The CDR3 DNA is TGCGCCAGCAGCTTGGCCAGGCAGGGAGAGACCCAGTACTTC. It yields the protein CASSLARQGETQYF. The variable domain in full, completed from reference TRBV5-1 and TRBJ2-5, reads KAGVTQTPRYLIKTRGQQVTLSCSPISGHRSVSWYQQTPGQGLQFLFEYFSETQRNKGNFPGRFSGRQFSNSRSEMNVSTLELGDSALYLCASSLARQGETQYFGPGTRLLVL.

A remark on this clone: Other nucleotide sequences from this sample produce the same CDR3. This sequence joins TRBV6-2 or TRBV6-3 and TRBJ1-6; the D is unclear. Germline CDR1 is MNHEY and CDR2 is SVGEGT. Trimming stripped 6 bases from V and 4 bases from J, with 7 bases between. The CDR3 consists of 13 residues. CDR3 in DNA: TGTGCCAGCAGCCCTCCTTATAATTCACCCCTCCACTTT. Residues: CASSPPYNSPLHF.

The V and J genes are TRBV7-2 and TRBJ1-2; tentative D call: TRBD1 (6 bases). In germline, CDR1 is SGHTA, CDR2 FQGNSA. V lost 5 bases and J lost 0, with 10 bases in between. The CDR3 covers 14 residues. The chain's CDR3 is CASSPDRTNYGYTF. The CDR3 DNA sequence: TGTGCCAGCAGCCCTGACAGGACTAACTATGGCTACACCTTC.

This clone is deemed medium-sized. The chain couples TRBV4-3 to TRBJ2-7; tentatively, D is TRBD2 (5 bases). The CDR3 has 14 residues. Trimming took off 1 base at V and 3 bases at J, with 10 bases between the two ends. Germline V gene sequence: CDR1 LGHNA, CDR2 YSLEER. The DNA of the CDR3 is TGCGCCAGCAGCCAAGCGCAGCGGTACTACGAGCAGTACTTC. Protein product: CASSQAQRYYEQYF.

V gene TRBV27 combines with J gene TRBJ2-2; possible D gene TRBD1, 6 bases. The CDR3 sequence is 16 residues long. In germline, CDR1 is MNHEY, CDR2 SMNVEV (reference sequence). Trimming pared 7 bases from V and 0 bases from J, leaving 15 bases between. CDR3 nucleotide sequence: TGTGCCAGCACCAGAGTGGGGGCCGCGAACACCGGGGAGCTGTTTTTT. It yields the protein CASTRVGAANTGELFF.

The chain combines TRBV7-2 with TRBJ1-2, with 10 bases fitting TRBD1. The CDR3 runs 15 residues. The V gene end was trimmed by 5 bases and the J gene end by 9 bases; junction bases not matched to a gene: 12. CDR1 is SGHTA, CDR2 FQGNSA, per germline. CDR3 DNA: TGTGCCAGCAGCGGACAGGGGGGTCCCTTAGGACGCTACACCTTC. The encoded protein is CASSGQGGPLGRYTF.

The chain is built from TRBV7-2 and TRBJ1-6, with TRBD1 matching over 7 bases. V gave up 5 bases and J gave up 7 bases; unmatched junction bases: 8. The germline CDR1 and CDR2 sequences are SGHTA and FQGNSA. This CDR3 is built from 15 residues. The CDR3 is CASSLRQGQNSPLHF. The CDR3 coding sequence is TGTGCCAGCAGCCTCCGACAGGGACAGAATTCACCCCTCCACTTT. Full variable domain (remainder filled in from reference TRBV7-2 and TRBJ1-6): GAGVSQSPSNKVTEKGKDVELRCDPISGHTALYWYRQSLGQGLEFLIYFQGNSAPDKSGLPSDRFSAERTGGSVSTLTIQRTQQEDSAVYLCASSLRQGQNSPLHFGNGTRLTVT.

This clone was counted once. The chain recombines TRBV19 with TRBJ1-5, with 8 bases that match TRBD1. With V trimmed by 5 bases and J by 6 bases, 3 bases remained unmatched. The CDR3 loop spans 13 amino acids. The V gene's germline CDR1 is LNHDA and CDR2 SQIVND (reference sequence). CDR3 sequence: CASSRTGGQPQHF. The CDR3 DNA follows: TGTGCCAGTAGTCGCACAGGGGGTCAGCCCCAGCATTTT.

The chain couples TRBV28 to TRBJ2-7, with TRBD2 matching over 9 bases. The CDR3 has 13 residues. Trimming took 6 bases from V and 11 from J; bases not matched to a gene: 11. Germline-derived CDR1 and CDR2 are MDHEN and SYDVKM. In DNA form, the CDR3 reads TGTGCCAGCAGAATCCCGGGACTAGCCGACGAGTACTTC. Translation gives CASRIPGLADEYF.

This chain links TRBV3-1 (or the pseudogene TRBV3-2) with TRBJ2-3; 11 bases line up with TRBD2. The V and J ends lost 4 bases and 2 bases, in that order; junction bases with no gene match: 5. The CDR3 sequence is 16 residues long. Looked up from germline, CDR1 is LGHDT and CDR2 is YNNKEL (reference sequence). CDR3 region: CASSPPSGGYTDTQYF. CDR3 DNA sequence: TGTGCCAGCAGCCCCCCTAGCGGGGGGTACACAGATACGCAGTATTTT.

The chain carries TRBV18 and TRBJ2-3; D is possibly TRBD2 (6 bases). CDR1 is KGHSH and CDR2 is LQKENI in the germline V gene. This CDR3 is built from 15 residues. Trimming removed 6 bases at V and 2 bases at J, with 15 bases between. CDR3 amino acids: CASSSLGGFTDTQYF. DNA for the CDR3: TGTGCCAGCTCTTCCCTCGGGGGATTCACAGATACGCAGTATTTT.

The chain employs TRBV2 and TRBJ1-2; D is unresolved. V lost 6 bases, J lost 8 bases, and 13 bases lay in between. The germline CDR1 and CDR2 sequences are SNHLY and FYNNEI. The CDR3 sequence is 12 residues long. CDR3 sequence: CASRGGGYGYTF. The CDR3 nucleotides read TGTGCCAGCAGGGGAGGAGGTTACGGCTACACCTTC. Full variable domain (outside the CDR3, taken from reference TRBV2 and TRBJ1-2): EPEVTQTPSHQVTQMGQEVILRCVPISNHLYFYWYRQILGQKVEFLVSFYNNEISEKSEIFDDQFSVERPDGSNFTLKIRSTKLEDSAMYFCASRGGGYGYTFGSGTRLTVV.

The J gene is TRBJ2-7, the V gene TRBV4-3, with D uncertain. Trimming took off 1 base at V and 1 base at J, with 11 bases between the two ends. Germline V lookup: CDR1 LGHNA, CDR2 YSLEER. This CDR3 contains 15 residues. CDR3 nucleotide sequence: TGCGCCAGCAGCCAAGGGCAGGAACATTCCTACGAGCAGTACTTC. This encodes CASSQGQEHSYEQYF.

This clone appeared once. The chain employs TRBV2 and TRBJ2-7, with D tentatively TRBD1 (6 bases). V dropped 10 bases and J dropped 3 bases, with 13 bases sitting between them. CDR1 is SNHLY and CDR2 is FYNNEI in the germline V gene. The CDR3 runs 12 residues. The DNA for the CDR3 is TGTGCCACCGGACAGAGTTTCTACGAGCAGTACTTC. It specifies CATGQSFYEQYF.

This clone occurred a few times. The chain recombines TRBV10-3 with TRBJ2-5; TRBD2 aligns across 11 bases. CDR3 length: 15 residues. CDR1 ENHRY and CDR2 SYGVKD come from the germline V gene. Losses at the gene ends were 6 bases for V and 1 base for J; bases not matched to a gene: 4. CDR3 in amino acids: CAISGTSGPQETQYF. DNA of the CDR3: TGTGCCATCAGCGGGACTAGCGGCCCCCAAGAGACCCAGTACTTC.

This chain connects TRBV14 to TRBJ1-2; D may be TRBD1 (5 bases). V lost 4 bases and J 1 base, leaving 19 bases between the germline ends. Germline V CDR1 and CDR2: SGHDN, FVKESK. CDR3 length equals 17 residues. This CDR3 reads CASSRLGGAPFNYGYTF. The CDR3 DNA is TGTGCCAGCAGCCGGTTGGGGGGAGCCCCTTTTAACTATGGCTACACCTTC.

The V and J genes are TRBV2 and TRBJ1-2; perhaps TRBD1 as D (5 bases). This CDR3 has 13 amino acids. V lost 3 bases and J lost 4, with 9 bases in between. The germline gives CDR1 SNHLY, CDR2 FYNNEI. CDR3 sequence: CASSEGRAYGYTF. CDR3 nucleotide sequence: TGTGCCAGCAGTGAGGGCAGGGCCTATGGCTACACCTTC. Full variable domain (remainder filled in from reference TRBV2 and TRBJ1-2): EPEVTQTPSHQVTQMGQEVILRCVPISNHLYFYWYRQILGQKVEFLVSFYNNEISEKSEIFDDQFSVERPDGSNFTLKIRSTKLEDSAMYFCASSEGRAYGYTFGSGTRLTVV.

CDR3 amino acids: CAWSVISNTEAFF. CDR3 sequence (DNA): TGTGCCTGGAGTGTAATCTCGAACACTGAAGCTTTCTTT. The chain couples TRBV30 to TRBJ1-1; D gene uncertain. V lost 0 bases and J lost 1, with 6 bases in between. This CDR3 has 13 amino acids. Germline CDR1 and CDR2: GTSNPN and SVGIG (reference sequence).

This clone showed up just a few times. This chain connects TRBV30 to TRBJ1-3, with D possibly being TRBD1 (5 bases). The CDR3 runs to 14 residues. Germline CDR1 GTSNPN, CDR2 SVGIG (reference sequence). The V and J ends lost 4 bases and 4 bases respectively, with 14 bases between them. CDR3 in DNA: TGTGCCTGGACCCCCGGCCACAGGGGAAACACCATATATTTT. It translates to CAWTPGHRGNTIYF.

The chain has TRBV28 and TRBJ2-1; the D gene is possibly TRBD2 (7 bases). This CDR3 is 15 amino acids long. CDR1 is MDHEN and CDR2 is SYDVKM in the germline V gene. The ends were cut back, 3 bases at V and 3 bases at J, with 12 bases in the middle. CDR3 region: CASSLGGAGYNEQFF. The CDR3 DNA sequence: TGTGCCAGCAGTTTGGGGGGGGCGGGCTACAATGAGCAGTTCTTC.

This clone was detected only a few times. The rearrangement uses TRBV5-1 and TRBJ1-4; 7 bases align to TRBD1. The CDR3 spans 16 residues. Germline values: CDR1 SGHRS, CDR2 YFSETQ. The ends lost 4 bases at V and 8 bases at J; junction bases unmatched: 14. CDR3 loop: CASSPGQTKNGEKLFF. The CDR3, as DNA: TGCGCCAGCAGCCCGGGACAGACCAAAAATGGGGAAAAACTGTTTTTT.

CDR3 sequence: CASSSGHPADTQYF. DNA for the CDR3: TGTGCCAGCAGCTCGGGACACCCCGCAGATACGCAGTATTTT. This rearrangement joins TRBV6-2 or TRBV6-3 to TRBJ2-3; weak D call: TRBD1 (6 bases). The CDR3 has 14 residues. V was trimmed by 6 bases and J by 4 bases, leaving 14 bases between them. Germline V gene data show CDR1 as MNHEY and CDR2 as SVGEGT.

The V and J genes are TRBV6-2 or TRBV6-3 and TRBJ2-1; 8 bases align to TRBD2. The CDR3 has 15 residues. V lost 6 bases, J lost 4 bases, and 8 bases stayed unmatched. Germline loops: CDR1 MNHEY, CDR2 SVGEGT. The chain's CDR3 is CASSSSGGTYNEQFF. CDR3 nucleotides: TGTGCCAGCAGCTCCAGCGGGGGCACGTACAATGAGCAGTTCTTC.

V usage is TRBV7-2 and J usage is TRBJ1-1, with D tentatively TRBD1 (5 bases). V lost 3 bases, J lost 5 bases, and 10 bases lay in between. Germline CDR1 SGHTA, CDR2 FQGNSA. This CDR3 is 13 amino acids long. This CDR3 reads CASSFRAGTEAFF. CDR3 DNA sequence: TGTGCCAGCAGCTTCAGGGCAGGAACTGAAGCTTTCTTT.

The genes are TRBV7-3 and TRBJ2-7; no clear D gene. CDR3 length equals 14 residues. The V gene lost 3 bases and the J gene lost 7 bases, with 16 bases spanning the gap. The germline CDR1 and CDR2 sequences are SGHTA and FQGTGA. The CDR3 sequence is CASSLTVLPTEQYF. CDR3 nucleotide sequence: TGTGCCAGCAGCTTGACCGTACTACCTACAGAGCAGTACTTC.

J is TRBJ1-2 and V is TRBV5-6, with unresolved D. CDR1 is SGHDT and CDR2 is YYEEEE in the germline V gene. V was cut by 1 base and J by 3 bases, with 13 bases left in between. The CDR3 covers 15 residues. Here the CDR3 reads CASSLLAISYYGYTF. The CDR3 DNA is TGTGCCAGCAGCTTGTTAGCCATAAGTTACTATGGCTACACCTTC.

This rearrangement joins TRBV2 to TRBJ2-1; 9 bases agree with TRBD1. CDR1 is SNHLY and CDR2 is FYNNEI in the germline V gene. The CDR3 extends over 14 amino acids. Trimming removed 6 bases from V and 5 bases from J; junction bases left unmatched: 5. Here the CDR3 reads CASRPGTGNNEQFF. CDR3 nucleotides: TGTGCCAGCAGACCCGGGACAGGGAACAATGAGCAGTTCTTC.

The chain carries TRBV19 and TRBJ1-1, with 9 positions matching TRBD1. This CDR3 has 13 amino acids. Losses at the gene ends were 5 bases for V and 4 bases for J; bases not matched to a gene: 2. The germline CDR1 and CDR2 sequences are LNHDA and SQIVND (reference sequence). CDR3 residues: CASSSTGGTEAFF. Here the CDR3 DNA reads TGTGCCAGTAGTTCGACAGGGGGCACTGAAGCTTTCTTT.